What follows are 27 T cell receptor beta chains derived from one specimen sequenced in a study of shared clonotypes between healthy human individuals. Libraries were prepared by immunoSEQ multiplex PCR; TCRdb keeps only in-frame clonotypes and omits some of them. Here the sample spans 600,000 to 700,000 clones, 73% being singletons. The sequenced material came from memory CD4+ T cells sorted from blood. Subset described: CD45RA-negative fraction. These receptors originate from a woman in her twenties or thirties in good health.

This rearrangement joins TRBV7-8 to TRBJ2-2; a weak D match, TRBD2 (5 bases). CDR1 and CDR2 from the germline V gene are SGHVS and FQNEAQ. The CDR3 runs to 15 residues. The V end was cut by 0 bases, the J end by 1 base, with 6 bases between. The CDR3 here is CASSLAAGNTGELFF. DNA of the CDR3: TGTGCCAGCAGCTTAGCGGCGGGGAACACCGGGGAGCTGTTTTTT.

The chain couples TRBV15 to TRBJ2-2, with 10 nucleotides matching TRBD2. J gave up 7 bases and V 0 bases, and 8 bases lay outside the gene matches. The CDR3 spans 17 residues. Germline lookup yields CDR1 LNHNV and CDR2 YYDKDF (reference sequence). The CDR3 reads CATSRDPASGRIGELFF. The CDR3 coding sequence is TGTGCCACCAGCAGAGATCCGGCTAGCGGGAGAATCGGGGAGCTGTTTTTT. Full variable domain (outside the CDR3, taken from reference TRBV15 and TRBJ2-2): DAMVIQNPRYQVTQFGKPVTLSCSQTLNHNVMYWYQQKSSQAPKLLFHYYDKDFNNEADTPDNFQSRRPNTSFCFLDIRSPGLGDTAMYLCATSRDPASGRIGELFFGEGSRLTVL.

The chain combines TRBV27 with TRBJ2-4; TRBD2 matches 12 bases. The CDR3 is made up of 16 amino acids. The V and J ends lost 7 bases and 2 bases, in that order; junction bases with no gene match: 6. Looked up from germline, CDR1 is MNHEY and CDR2 is SMNVEV (reference sequence). For the CDR3, the DNA is TGTGCCAGCAAAAGACTAGCGGGAGTTTCCAAAAACATTCAGTACTTC. Protein sequence: CASKRLAGVSKNIQYF.

The chain recombines TRBV7-2 with TRBJ2-1; 9 bases line up with TRBD1. In germline, CDR1 is SGHTA, CDR2 FQGNSA. V dropped 4 bases and J dropped 7; count of bases not matched to a gene: 5. CDR3 length: 14 amino acids. The CDR3 DNA reads TGTGCCAGCAGCTCCGGGACAGGGTGGAATGAGCAGTTCTTC. Translating gives CASSSGTGWNEQFF. Together with reference TRBV7-2 and TRBJ2-1, the CDR3 gives the full variable domain: GAGVSQSPSNKVTEKGKDVELRCDPISGHTALYWYRQSLGQGLEFLIYFQGNSAPDKSGLPSDRFSAERTGGSVSTLTIQRTQQEDSAVYLCASSSGTGWNEQFFGPGTRLTVL.

V and J are TRBV5-1 and TRBJ2-1, with 9 bases aligning to TRBD2. J lost 3 bases, V lost 4 bases, and 8 bases had no gene match. CDR3 size: 16 residues. Germline assignment: CDR1 SGHRS and CDR2 YFSETQ. The CDR3 DNA sequence: TGCGCCAGCAGCATCGGAGTTAGCGGGAGCTACAATGAGCAGTTCTTC. As protein: CASSIGVSGSYNEQFF. The whole variable domain, remainder taken from reference TRBV5-1 and TRBJ2-1, is KAGVTQTPRYLIKTRGQQVTLSCSPISGHRSVSWYQQTPGQGLQFLFEYFSETQRNKGNFPGRFSGRQFSNSRSEMNVSTLELGDSALYLCASSIGVSGSYNEQFFGPGTRLTVL.

V usage is TRBV29-1 and J usage is TRBJ2-7; 8 bases match TRBD2. Losses at the gene ends were 7 bases for V and 6 bases for J; bases not matched to a gene: 14. CDR1 is SQVTM and CDR2 is ANQGSEA in the germline V gene. The CDR3 consists of 14 residues. The CDR3 region has the DNA TGCAGCGCCCGGACTAGCAGGGGTGTCGGCGAGCAGTACTTC. This encodes CSARTSRGVGEQYF.

This clone was detected only once. The same CDR3 also results from other DNA sequences found in this sample. The V and J genes are TRBV5-1 and TRBJ2-2, with TRBD1 identical over 8 bases. V gave up 2 bases and J gave up 1 base; unmatched junction bases: 4. The CDR3 contains 16 residues. Germline V gives CDR1 SGHRS, CDR2 YFSETQ. The CDR3 region is CASSLAGTGNTGELFF. The DNA of the CDR3 is TGCGCCAGCAGCTTAGCCGGGACAGGGAACACCGGGGAGCTGTTTTTT.

This clone was seen just once. Other nucleotide sequences in the sample specify the same CDR3. The rearrangement uses TRBV30 and TRBJ2-2; the match to TRBD2 covers 8 bases. The CDR3 has 17 amino acids. The germline V gene has CDR1 GTSNPN and CDR2 SVGIG (reference sequence). With 3 bases clipped from V and 5 bases from J, the junction kept 14 bases outside the gene matches. In DNA form, the CDR3 reads TGTGCCTGGAGGTTGGGTGGGGCGGGAGGTGGAACCGGGGAGCTGTTTTTT. Translated: CAWRLGGAGGGTGELFF.

J is TRBJ2-2 and V is TRBV28; 11 positions agree with TRBD2. Per germline, CDR1 MDHEN and CDR2 SYDVKM. The V segment lost 6 bases and the J segment 6 bases; nucleotides outside the gene matches: 0. This CDR3 is built from 13 residues. The CDR3 nucleotides are TGTGCCAGCAGACTAGCGGGAGCCGGGGAGCTGTTTTTT. It yields the protein CASRLAGAGELFF.

The chain uses TRBV6-1 and TRBJ1-4; D is unclear. The V end was cut by 8 bases, the J end by 7 bases, with 11 bases between. Germline V gene sequence: CDR1 MNHNS, CDR2 SASEGT. The CDR3 consists of 12 residues. The CDR3 region is CASGPRGEKLFF. CDR3 DNA: TGTGCCAGCGGCCCTCGAGGTGAAAAACTGTTTTTT.

Points on this clone: This may be a read error: a much more frequent sequence differs by one nucleotide. The CDR3 here is CASSLAETQYF. In nucleotides, the CDR3 is TGTGCCAGCAGCTTGGCAGAGACCCAGTACTTC. The V call is TRBV5-8, the J call TRBJ2-5; no firm D call. The V and J ends lost 0 bases and 4 bases respectively, with 1 base between them. There are 11 residues in the CDR3. CDR1 is SGHTS and CDR2 is YDEGEE in the germline V gene.

The V and J genes are TRBV6-5 and TRBJ2-4; weak D call: TRBD1 (5 bases). CDR3 size: 14 residues. Germline assignment: CDR1 MNHEY and CDR2 SVGAGI. V was shortened by 4 bases and J by 0 bases, with 7 bases between the two germline ends. The CDR3 region has the DNA TGTGCCAGCAGTTCGACAGTAGCCAAAAACATTCAGTACTTC. This codes for CASSSTVAKNIQYF.

For the CDR3, the DNA is TGTGCCACCAGCAGGTGGGGCAGCCACTCTGGGGCCAACGTCCTGACTTTC. Translation: CATSRWGSHSGANVLTF. The genes are TRBV15 and TRBJ2-6; the D gene is possibly TRBD1 (5 bases). The CDR3 loop spans 17 amino acids. Germline loops: CDR1 LNHNV, CDR2 YYDKDF (reference sequence). V lost 3 bases, J lost 0 bases, and 12 bases lay in between.

This clone was seen a handful of times. The rearrangement uses TRBV5-1 and TRBJ2-7; D is possibly TRBD2 (5 bases). V lost 4 bases, J lost 1 base, and 12 bases lay in between. Germline V CDR1 and CDR2: SGHRS, YFSETQ. The CDR3 covers 14 residues. As DNA, the CDR3 is TGCGCCAGCAGCCCTGACTGGGAGTCCTACGAGCAGTACTTC. It codes for CASSPDWESYEQYF. Variable domain in full (rest from reference TRBV5-1 and TRBJ2-7): KAGVTQTPRYLIKTRGQQVTLSCSPISGHRSVSWYQQTPGQGLQFLFEYFSETQRNKGNFPGRFSGRQFSNSRSEMNVSTLELGDSALYLCASSPDWESYEQYFGPGTRLTVT.

The chain uses TRBV5-1 and TRBJ2-7; 9 bases are shared with TRBD1. V lost 4 bases to trimming and J lost 3 bases; unmatched junction nucleotides: 8. This CDR3 is 15 amino acids long. CDR1 and CDR2 from the germline V gene are SGHRS and YFSETQ. CDR3 amino acids: CASSERTGVGYEQYF. CDR3 sequence (DNA): TGCGCCAGCAGCGAACGGACAGGGGTGGGCTACGAGCAGTACTTC.

This clone was counted between two and nine times. The chain couples TRBV7-9 to TRBJ2-1, with D maybe TRBD1 (5 bases). V shed 3 bases and J shed 4 bases, with 13 bases lying between them. The length of the CDR3 is 15 residues. Looked up from germline, CDR1 is SEHNR and CDR2 is FQNEAQ (reference sequence). The CDR3 nucleotides are TGTGCCAGCAGCTTTGGCCGACCAGGGTACAATGAGCAGTTCTTC. This gives the protein CASSFGRPGYNEQFF.

The rearrangement uses TRBV5-1 and TRBJ1-1; D possibly corresponds to TRBD1 (6 bases). The CDR3 has 13 amino acids. CDR1 SGHRS and CDR2 YFSETQ come from the germline V gene. Trimming removed 3 bases from V and 0 bases from J, with 6 bases in between. This CDR3 reads CASSSGVNTEAFF. The CDR3 DNA follows: TGCGCCAGCAGCTCAGGGGTGAACACTGAAGCTTTCTTT.

V is TRBV6-1 and J is TRBJ2-1; TRBD1 matches at 8 bases. After removal of 3 bases from V and 7 bases from J, the junction contained 14 bases not matched to a gene. From germline, CDR1 is MNHNS and CDR2 SASEGT. This CDR3 is 17 amino acids long. The CDR3 spells CASSDRPQGAIRNEQFF. In DNA, the CDR3 is TGTGCCAGCAGTGACCGACCTCAGGGGGCCATAAGGAATGAGCAGTTCTTC.

The V and J genes are TRBV5-4 and TRBJ1-2; D call uncertain. Germline V gene lookup returns CDR1 SGHNT and CDR2 YYREEE (reference sequence). This CDR3 spans 13 amino acids. The V end lost 4 bases, the J end lost 7 bases, and 14 bases lay between the germline ends. The CDR3: CASSLSELGGYTF. DNA for the CDR3: TGTGCCAGCAGCCTGAGTGAGCTCGGTGGCTACACCTTC.

The chain couples TRBV5-1 to TRBJ2-5; 7 positions agree with TRBD2. The V gene end was trimmed by 4 bases and the J gene end by 5 bases; junction bases not matched to a gene: 11. The germline V gene encodes CDR1 SGHRS and CDR2 YFSETQ. The CDR3 is 15 residues long. This CDR3 is CASSPAAGVDETQYF. The CDR3 DNA sequence: TGCGCCAGCAGCCCTGCTGCGGGAGTGGATGAGACCCAGTACTTC.

The chain joins TRBV5-4 to TRBJ2-1, with D possibly being TRBD1 or TRBD2 (5 bases each). The germline V gene encodes CDR1 SGHNT and CDR2 YYREEE (reference sequence). The CDR3 is 14 amino acids. V gave up 4 bases and J gave up 0 bases, with 8 bases separating them. The CDR3 DNA follows: TGTGCCAGCAGCGGGACGGTCTCCTACAATGAGCAGTTCTTC. It is translated as CASSGTVSYNEQFF.

The chain is built from TRBV5-4 and TRBJ2-1; TRBD2 aligns across 10 bases. V was pared by 0 bases and J by 6 bases, with 12 bases of the junction left unmatched. The CDR3 spans 18 residues. Germline CDR1 and CDR2: SGHNT and YYREEE (reference sequence). For the CDR3, the DNA is TGTGCCAGCAGCTTGGTGCTAGCGGGAGAACAACTTCTCAATGAGCAGTTCTTC. Encoded protein: CASSLVLAGEQLLNEQFF.

CDR3 residues: CASSPNRGGMNTEAFF. CDR3 bases: TGTGCCAGCAGCCCAAACAGGGGGGGCATGAACACTGAAGCTTTCTTT. V and J are TRBV5-5 and TRBJ1-1; TRBD1 matches 8 bases. V gave up 4 bases and J gave up 0 bases; unmatched junction bases: 8. Per germline, CDR1 SGHKS and CDR2 YYEKEE (reference sequence). This CDR3 is built from 16 residues.

DNA for the CDR3: TGTGCCAGCAGTTCCGGCCCCAACCTAGGAGCCAACGTCCTGACTTTC. Residues: CASSSGPNLGANVLTF. The chain joins TRBV28 to TRBJ2-6; D ambiguous. The CDR3 is 16 residues long. Trimming pared 4 bases from V and 7 bases from J, leaving 17 bases between. Germline V gene sequence: CDR1 MDHEN, CDR2 SYDVKM.

This chain joins TRBV7-2 and TRBJ1-4, with D unclear. Trimming took 5 bases from V and 10 from J, leaving 17 bases between them. This CDR3 has 14 amino acids. The germline V gene has CDR1 SGHTA and CDR2 FQGNSA. The CDR3, as DNA: TGTGCCAGCAGCCCCGGTCCGGCCCGTAGAAAACTGTTTTTT. Amino acids: CASSPGPARRKLFF.

This clone appeared a few times. Other DNA sequences from this sample encode an identical CDR3 as well. This chain links TRBV7-8 with TRBJ1-4; TRBD1 might be the D (6 bases). Trimming left V 5 bases short and J 0 bases short, with 13 bases between. Per germline, CDR1 SGHVS and CDR2 FQNEAQ. This CDR3 has 16 amino acids. The CDR3 loop reads CASSPRGPATNEKLFF. CDR3 bases: TGTGCCAGCAGCCCCCGGGGGCCTGCAACTAATGAAAAACTGTTTTTT. The full variable domain, its missing parts supplied by reference TRBV7-8 and TRBJ1-4, is GAGVSQSPRYKVAKRGQDVALRCDPISGHVSLFWYQQALGQGPEFLTYFQNEAQLDKSGLPSDRFFAERPEGSVSTLKIQRTQQEDSAVYLCASSPRGPATNEKLFFGSGTQLSVL.

The chain employs TRBV11-1 and TRBJ2-7; TRBD2 agrees at 11 bases. The CDR3 covers 16 residues. Germline CDR1 and CDR2: SGHAT and FQDESV (reference sequence). V lost 3 bases and J lost 0; bases outside the gene matches: 4. The CDR3 spells CASSLATSGISYEQYF. In DNA, the CDR3 is TGTGCCAGCAGCTTGGCGACTAGCGGGATCTCCTACGAGCAGTACTTC.